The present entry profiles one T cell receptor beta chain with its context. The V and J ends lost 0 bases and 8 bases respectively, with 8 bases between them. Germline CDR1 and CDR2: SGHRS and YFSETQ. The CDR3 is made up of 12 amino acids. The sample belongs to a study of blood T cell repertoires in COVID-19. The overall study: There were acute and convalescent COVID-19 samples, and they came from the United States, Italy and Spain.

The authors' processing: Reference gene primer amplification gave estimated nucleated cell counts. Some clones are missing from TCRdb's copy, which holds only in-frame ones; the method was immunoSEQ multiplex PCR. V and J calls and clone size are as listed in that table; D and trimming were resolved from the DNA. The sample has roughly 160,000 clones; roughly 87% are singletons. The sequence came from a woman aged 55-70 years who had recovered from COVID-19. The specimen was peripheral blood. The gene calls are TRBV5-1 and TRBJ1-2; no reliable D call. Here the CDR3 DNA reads TGCGCCAGCAGCTTGGACGCGAACGGCTACACCTTC. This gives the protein CASSLDANGYTF.